The clone carrying this TCR beta chain was seen more than once but under ten times. CDR1 and CDR2 from the germline V gene are SGHAT and FQNNGV. J lost 2 bases, V lost 4 bases, and 4 bases had no gene match. The CDR3 has 14 amino acids. Using RNA template, CDR3s of TCR alpha and beta were amplified with iRepertoire arm-PCR. TCRdb fed the multiplex PCR reads into MiXCR, producing one record per CDR3 protein. The sample includes around 390,000 distinct CDR3 sequences, 35% to 45% of them seen just once. The sample is drawn from a study of glioma-infiltrating T cells. The receptor comes from a human donor with low-grade glioma or glioblastoma, undergoing nonglioma brain surgery, or in good health (not recorded which). The rearrangement uses TRBV11-2 and TRBJ2-7, with 8 bases lining up with TRBD1. The sequenced sample was glioma tissue, nonneoplastic brain tissue, or PBMCs (not recorded which). Written as DNA, the CDR3 is TGTGCCAGCAGCTGGGACAGGTTACCCTACGAGCAGTACTTC. It yields the protein CASSWDRLPYEQYF.